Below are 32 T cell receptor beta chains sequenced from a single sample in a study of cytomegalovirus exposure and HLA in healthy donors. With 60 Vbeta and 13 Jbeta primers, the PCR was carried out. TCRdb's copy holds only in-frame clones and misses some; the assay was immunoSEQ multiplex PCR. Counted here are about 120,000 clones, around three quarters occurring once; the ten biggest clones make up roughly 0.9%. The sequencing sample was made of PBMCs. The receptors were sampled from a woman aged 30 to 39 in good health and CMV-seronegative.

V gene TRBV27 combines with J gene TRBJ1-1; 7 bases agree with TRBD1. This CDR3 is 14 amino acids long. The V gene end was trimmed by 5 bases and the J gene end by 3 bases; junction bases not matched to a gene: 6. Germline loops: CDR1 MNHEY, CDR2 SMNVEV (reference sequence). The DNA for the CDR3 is TGTGCCAGCAGTAAGGGACAGCACTACACTGAAGCTTTCTTT. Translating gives CASSKGQHYTEAFF.

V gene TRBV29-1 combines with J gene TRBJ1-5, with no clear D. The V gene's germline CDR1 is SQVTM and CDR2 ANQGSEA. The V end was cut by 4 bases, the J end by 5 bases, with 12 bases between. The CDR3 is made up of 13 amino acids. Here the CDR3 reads CSVGLVPDQPQHF. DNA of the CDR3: TGCAGCGTTGGACTAGTGCCGGATCAGCCCCAGCATTTT.

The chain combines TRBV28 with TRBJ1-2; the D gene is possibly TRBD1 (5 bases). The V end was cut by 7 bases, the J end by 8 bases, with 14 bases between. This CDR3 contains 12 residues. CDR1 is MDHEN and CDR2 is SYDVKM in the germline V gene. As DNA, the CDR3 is TGTGCCAGCACGTGGGGCCTCTGGGGCTACACCTTC. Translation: CASTWGLWGYTF.

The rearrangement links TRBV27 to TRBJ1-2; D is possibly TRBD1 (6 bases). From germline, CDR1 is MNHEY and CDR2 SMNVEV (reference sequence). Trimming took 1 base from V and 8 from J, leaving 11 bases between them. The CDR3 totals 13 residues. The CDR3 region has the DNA TGTGCCAGCAGTTTATGGGGGGGCGGGGGCTACACCTTC. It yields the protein CASSLWGGGGYTF.

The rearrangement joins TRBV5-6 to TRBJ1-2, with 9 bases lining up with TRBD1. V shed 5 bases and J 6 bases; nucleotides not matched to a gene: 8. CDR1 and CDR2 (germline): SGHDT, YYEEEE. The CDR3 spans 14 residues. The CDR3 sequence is CASSYTGTGHGYTF. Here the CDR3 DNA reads TGTGCCAGCAGTTATACCGGGACAGGGCATGGCTACACCTTC.

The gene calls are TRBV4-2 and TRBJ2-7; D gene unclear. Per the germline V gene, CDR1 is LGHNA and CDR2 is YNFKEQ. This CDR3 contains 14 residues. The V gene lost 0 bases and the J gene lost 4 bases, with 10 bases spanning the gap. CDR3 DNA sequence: TGTGCCAGCAGCCAAGAGACATTCCTTTACGAGCAGTACTTC. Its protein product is CASSQETFLYEQYF.

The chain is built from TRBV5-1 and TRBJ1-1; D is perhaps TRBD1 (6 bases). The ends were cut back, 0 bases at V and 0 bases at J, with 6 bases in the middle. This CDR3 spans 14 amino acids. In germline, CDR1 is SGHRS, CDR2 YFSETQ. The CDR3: CASSLDRVNTEAFF. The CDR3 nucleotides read TGCGCCAGCAGCTTGGACAGGGTGAACACTGAAGCTTTCTTT.

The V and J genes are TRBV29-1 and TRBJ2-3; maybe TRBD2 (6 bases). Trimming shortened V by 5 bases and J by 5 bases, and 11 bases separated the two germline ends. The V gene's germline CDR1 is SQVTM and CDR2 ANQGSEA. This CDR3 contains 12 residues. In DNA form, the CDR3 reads TGCAGCGTTTCCGGCGGGGTAGATACGCAGTATTTT. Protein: CSVSGGVDTQYF.

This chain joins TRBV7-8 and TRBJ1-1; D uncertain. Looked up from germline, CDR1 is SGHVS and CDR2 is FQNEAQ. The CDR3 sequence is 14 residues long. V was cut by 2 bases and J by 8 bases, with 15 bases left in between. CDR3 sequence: CASSLTPSPVEAFF. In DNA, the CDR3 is TGTGCCAGCAGCTTAACCCCGAGCCCGGTGGAAGCTTTCTTT.

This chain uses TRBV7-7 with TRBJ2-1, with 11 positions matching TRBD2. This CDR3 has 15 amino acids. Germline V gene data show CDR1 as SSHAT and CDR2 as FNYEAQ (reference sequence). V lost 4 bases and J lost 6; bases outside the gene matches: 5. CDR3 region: CASSSIAGGLNEQFF. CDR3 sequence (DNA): TGTGCCAGCAGCTCAATAGCGGGAGGGCTCAATGAGCAGTTCTTC.

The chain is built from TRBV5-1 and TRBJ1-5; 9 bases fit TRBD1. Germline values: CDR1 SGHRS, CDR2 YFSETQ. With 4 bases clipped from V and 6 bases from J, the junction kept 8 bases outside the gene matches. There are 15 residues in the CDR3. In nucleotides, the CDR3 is TGCGCCAGCAGCGAACAGGGGGCTTCGGGTCAGCCCCAGCATTTT. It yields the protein CASSEQGASGQPQHF.

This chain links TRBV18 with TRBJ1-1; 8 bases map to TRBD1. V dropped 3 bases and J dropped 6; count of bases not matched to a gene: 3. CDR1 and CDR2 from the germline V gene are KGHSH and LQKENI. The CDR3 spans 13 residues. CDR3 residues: CASSPLQGAEAFF. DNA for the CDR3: TGTGCCAGCTCACCCTTACAGGGGGCTGAAGCTTTCTTT. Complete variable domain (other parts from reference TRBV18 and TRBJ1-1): NAGVMQNPRHLVRRRGQEARLRCSPMKGHSHVYWYRQLPEEGLKFMVYLQKENIIDESGMPKERFSAEFPKEGPSILRIQQVVRGDSAAYFCASSPLQGAEAFFGQGTRLTVV.

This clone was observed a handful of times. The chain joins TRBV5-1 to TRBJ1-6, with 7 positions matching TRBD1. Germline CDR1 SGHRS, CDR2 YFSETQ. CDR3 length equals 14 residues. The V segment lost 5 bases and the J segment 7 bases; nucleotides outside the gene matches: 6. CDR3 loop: CASRPGTENSPLHF. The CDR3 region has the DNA TGCGCCAGCAGACCCGGGACAGAAAATTCACCCCTCCACTTT.

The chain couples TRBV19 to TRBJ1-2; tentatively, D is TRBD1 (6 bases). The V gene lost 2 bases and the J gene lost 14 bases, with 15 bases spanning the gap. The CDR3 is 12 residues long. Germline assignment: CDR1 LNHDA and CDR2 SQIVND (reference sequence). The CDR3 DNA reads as TGTGCCAGTAGTATAATATCAGGGGCACGGACCTTC. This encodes CASSIISGARTF.

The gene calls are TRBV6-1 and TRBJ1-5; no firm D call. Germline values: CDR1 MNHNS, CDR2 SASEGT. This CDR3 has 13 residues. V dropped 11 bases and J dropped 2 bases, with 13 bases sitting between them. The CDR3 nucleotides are TGTGCCGCTTCAGTTGAGGGCAATCAGCCCCAGCATTTT. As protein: CAASVEGNQPQHF.

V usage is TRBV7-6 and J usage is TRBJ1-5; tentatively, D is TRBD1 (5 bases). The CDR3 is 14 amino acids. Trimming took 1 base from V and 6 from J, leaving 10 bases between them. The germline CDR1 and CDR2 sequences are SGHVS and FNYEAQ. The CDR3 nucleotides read TGTGCCAGCAGCTTAGAAAGGGGCGGTCAGCCCCAGCATTTT. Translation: CASSLERGGQPQHF.

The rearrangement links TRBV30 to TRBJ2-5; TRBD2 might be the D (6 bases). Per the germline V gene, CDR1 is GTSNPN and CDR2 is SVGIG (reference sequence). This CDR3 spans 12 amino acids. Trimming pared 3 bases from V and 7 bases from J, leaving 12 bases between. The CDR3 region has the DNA TGTGCCTGGAGAGCCGGGGGTGGGACCCAGTACTTC. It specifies CAWRAGGGTQYF.

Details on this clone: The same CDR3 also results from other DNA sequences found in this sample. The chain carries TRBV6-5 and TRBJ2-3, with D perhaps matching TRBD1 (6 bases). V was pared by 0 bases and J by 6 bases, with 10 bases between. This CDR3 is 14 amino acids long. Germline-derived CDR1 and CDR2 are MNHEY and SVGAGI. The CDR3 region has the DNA TGTGCCAGCAGTTACTCCAGGGGTCGGGATACGCAGTATTTT. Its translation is CASSYSRGRDTQYF.

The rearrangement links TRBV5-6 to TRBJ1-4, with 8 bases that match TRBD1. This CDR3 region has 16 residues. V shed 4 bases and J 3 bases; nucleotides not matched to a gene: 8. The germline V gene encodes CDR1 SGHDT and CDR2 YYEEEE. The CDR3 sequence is CASSRTGTGSNEKLFF. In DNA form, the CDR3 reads TGTGCCAGCAGCAGAACCGGGACAGGTTCTAATGAAAAACTGTTTTTT.

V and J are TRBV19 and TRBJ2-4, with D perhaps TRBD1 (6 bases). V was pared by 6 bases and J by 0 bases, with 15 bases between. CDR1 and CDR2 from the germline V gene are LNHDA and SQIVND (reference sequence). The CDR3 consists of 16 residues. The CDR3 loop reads CASSLQGELAKNIQYF. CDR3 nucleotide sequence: TGTGCCAGTAGCTTACAGGGTGAACTAGCCAAAAACATTCAGTACTTC.

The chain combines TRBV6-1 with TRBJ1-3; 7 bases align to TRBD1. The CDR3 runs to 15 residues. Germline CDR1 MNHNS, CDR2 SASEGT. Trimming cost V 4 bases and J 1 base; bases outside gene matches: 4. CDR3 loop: CASSGQTGSGNTIYF. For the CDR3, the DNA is TGTGCCAGCAGTGGACAGACAGGGTCTGGAAACACCATATATTTT.

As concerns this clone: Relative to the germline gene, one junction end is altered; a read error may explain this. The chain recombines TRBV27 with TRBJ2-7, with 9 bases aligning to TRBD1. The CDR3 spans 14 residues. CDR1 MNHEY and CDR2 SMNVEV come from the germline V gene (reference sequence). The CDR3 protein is CASSHRQGGYERYF. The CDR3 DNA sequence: TGTGCCAGCAGCCACAGACAGGGGGGGTACGAGCGGTACTTC.

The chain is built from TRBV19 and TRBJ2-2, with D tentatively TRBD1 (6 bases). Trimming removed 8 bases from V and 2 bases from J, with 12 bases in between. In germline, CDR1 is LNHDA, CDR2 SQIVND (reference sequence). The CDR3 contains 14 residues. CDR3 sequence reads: CASQRGSNTGELFF. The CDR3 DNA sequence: TGTGCCAGTCAAAGGGGGTCTAACACCGGGGAGCTGTTTTTT.

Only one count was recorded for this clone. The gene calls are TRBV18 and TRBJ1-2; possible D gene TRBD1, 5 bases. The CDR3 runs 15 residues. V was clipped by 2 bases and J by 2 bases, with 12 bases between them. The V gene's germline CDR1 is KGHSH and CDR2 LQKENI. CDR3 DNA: TGTGCCAGCTCACCAGAGGGACTAAGGAACTATGGCTACACCTTC. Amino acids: CASSPEGLRNYGYTF.

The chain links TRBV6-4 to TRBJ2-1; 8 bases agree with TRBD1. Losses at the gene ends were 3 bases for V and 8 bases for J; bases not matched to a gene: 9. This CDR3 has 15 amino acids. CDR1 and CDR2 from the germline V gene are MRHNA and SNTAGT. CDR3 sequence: CASSEAGQGADEQFF. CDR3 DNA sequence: TGTGCCAGCAGTGAAGCCGGACAGGGAGCCGATGAGCAGTTCTTC.

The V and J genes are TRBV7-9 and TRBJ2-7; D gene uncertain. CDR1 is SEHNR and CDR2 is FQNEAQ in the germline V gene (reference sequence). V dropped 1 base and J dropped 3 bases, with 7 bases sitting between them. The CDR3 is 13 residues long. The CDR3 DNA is TGTGCCAGCAGCTTAGAACGGAGCTACGAGCAGTACTTC. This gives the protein CASSLERSYEQYF.

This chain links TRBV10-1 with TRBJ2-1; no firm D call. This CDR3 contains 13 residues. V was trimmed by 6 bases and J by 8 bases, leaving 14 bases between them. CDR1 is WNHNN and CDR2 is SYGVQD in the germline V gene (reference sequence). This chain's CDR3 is CASSPSDTDEQFF. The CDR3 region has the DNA TGCGCCAGCAGCCCCTCTGACACGGATGAGCAGTTCTTC.

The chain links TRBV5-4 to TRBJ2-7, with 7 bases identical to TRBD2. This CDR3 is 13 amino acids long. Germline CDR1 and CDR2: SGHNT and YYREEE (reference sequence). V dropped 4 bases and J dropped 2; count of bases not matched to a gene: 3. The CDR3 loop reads CASSPGTTYEQYF. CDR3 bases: TGTGCCAGCAGCCCCGGGACTACCTACGAGCAGTACTTC.

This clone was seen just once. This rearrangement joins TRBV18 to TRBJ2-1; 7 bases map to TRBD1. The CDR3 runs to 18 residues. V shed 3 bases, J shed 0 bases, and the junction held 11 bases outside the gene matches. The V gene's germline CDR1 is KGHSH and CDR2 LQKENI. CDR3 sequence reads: CASSPLANRGFSYNEQFF. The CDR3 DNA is TGTGCCAGCTCACCTCTGGCGAACAGGGGATTCTCCTACAATGAGCAGTTCTTC.

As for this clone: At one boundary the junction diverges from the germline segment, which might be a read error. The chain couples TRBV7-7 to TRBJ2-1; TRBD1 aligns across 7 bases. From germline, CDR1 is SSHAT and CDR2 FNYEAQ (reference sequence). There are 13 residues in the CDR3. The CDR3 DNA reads TGTGCTAGCAGCTTGGGACAGTCCAATGAGCAGTTCTTC. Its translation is CASSLGQSNEQFF.

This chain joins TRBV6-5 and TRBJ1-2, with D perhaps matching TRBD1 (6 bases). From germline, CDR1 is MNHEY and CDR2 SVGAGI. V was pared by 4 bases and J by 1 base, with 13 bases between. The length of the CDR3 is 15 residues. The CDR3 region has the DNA TGTGCCAGCAGTTCCCAGGGGCCGGGTAACTATGGCTACACCTTC. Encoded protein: CASSSQGPGNYGYTF.

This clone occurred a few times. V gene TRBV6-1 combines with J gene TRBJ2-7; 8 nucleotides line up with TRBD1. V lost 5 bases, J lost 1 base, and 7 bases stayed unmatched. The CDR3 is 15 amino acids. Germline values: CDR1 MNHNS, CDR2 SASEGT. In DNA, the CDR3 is TGTGCCAGCAGTTCGCCGGGACAGGCTTCCTACGAGCAGTACTTC. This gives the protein CASSSPGQASYEQYF.